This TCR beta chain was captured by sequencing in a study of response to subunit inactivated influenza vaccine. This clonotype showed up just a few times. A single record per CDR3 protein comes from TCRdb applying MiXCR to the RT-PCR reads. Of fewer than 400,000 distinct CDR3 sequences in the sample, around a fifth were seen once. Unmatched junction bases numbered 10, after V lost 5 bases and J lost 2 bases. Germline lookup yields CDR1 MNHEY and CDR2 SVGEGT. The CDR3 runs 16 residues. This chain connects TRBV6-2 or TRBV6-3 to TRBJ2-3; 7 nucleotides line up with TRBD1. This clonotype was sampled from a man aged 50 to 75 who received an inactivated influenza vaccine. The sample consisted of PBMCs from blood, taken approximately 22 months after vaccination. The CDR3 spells CASSRPGQRLTDTQYF. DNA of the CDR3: TGTGCCAGCAGTCGACCGGGACAGCGACTCACAGATACGCAGTATTTT.